The next 21 T cell receptor beta chains were all read from a single sample in a study of PD-1 blockade in classical Hodgkin lymphoma. Method: immunoSEQ multiplex PCR; TCRdb's copy keeps in-frame clones and lacks some. In the table there are roughly 140,000 clones, less than 80% of which are singletons. In every patient, relapse followed autologous stem cell transplantation, while exposure to brentuximab vedotin differed. The source material was peripheral blood mononuclear cells (PBMCs), sampled before the second cycle of nivolumab. Receptors were obtained from a human donor with classical Hodgkin lymphoma.

The CDR3 sequence: CASSVLAVSTDTQYF. CDR3 nucleotides: TGTGCCAGCAGCGTACTAGCGGTTAGCACAGATACGCAGTATTTT. The genes are TRBV9 and TRBJ2-3; 7 nucleotides agree with TRBD2. The CDR3 loop spans 15 amino acids. Germline lookup yields CDR1 SGDLS and CDR2 YYNGEE. The J segment lost 0 bases and the V segment lost 1 base, leaving 2 bases of the junction unmatched. Full variable domain (remainder filled in from reference TRBV9 and TRBJ2-3): DSGVTQTPKHLITATGQRVTLRCSPRSGDLSVYWYQQSLDQGLQFLIQYYNGEERAKGNILERFSAQQFPDLHSELNLSSLELGDSALYFCASSVLAVSTDTQYFGPGTRLTVL.

CDR3 loop: CASSASGHGELFF. DNA for the CDR3: TGTGCCAGCAGCGCTAGCGGGCACGGGGAGCTGTTTTTT. J is TRBJ2-2 and V is TRBV7-6, with 8 bases lining up with TRBD2. Germline CDR1 and CDR2: SGHVS and FNYEAQ. The CDR3 is made up of 13 amino acids. The trim removed 5 bases at V and 7 bases at J, leaving 3 bases unmatched.

This rearrangement joins TRBV15 to TRBJ1-2; D not resolved. This CDR3 comprises 14 residues. Germline values: CDR1 LNHNV, CDR2 YYDKDF (reference sequence). V was trimmed by 1 base and J by 4 bases, leaving 10 bases between them. The CDR3 is CATSRVGPFYGYTF. The DNA for the CDR3 is TGTGCCACCAGCAGAGTTGGGCCCTTCTATGGCTACACCTTC.

The J gene is TRBJ2-3, the V gene TRBV7-9; D uncertain. Trimming cost V 3 bases and J 3 bases, with 19 bases left between them. Germline CDR1 and CDR2: SEHNR and FQNEAQ (reference sequence). The CDR3 sequence is 17 residues long. The CDR3 region has the DNA TGTGCCAGCAGCTTCCGTGTGGTACCCGGGCCGACAGATACGCAGTATTTT. This codes for CASSFRVVPGPTDTQYF.

The V gene is TRBV18, the J gene TRBJ1-2; D is uncertain. CDR1 KGHSH and CDR2 LQKENI come from the germline V gene. V lost 3 bases and J 3 bases, leaving 11 bases between the germline ends. CDR3 size: 14 residues. The CDR3 region has the DNA TGTGCCAGCTCACCCTTAGGGCTGGACTATGGCTACACCTTC. It specifies CASSPLGLDYGYTF.

The chain is built from TRBV11-1 and TRBJ2-2, with 13 bases matching TRBD2. The CDR3 is 16 residues long. V trimming: 5 bases; J trimming: 3 bases; junction bases outside the gene matches: 3. Per the germline V gene, CDR1 is SGHAT and CDR2 is FQDESV (reference sequence). CDR3 loop: CASSLGLAGDTGELFF. DNA of the CDR3: TGTGCCAGCAGCCTAGGACTAGCGGGAGACACCGGGGAGCTGTTTTTT.

The chain employs TRBV19 and TRBJ2-5; D is perhaps TRBD1 (6 bases). CDR3 length: 13 residues. Trimming removed 5 bases at V and 5 bases at J, with 12 bases between. Germline CDR1 and CDR2: LNHDA and SQIVND (reference sequence). Here the CDR3 reads CASSATGPETQYF. As DNA, the CDR3 is TGTGCCAGTAGTGCCACAGGGCCCGAGACCCAGTACTTC.

This sequence joins TRBV7-9 and TRBJ1-2; 7 nucleotides match TRBD1. Losses at the gene ends were 3 bases for V and 2 bases for J; bases not matched to a gene: 6. This CDR3 has 15 residues. Looked up from germline, CDR1 is SEHNR and CDR2 is FQNEAQ (reference sequence). CDR3 residues: CASSFRDSSNYGYTF. CDR3 nucleotides: TGTGCCAGCAGCTTTCGGGACAGCTCGAACTATGGCTACACCTTC.

This clone appeared once. This chain joins TRBV7-2 and TRBJ2-2; the D gene could be TRBD1 or TRBD2 (5 bases each). The V and J ends lost 3 bases and 5 bases respectively, with 13 bases between them. Germline-derived CDR1 and CDR2 are SGHTA and FQGNSA. The CDR3 contains 15 residues. The CDR3 loop is CASSFLGVRTGELFF. The DNA of the CDR3 is TGTGCCAGCAGCTTTTTGGGGGTTCGTACCGGGGAGCTGTTTTTT.

DNA of the CDR3: TGTGCCAGCAGCTTGGGCCTTACCGGGACAATGAACACTGAAGCTTTCTTT. It encodes CASSLGLTGTMNTEAFF. The chain employs TRBV5-6 and TRBJ1-1; the D gene is possibly TRBD1 (6 bases). The CDR3 loop spans 17 amino acids. Trimming shortened V by 0 bases and J by 0 bases, and 15 bases separated the two germline ends. The germline CDR1 and CDR2 sequences are SGHDT and YYEEEE.

The V call is TRBV18, the J call TRBJ2-7, with TRBD2 matching over 7 bases. Germline lookup yields CDR1 KGHSH and CDR2 LQKENI. V shed 1 base and J 2 bases; nucleotides not matched to a gene: 5. This CDR3 has 15 residues. As DNA, the CDR3 is TGTGCCAGCTCACCACGCGCGGGGGATACCTACGAGCAGTACTTC. Translating it yields CASSPRAGDTYEQYF. Drawing the rest from reference TRBV18 and TRBJ2-7, the complete variable domain is NAGVMQNPRHLVRRRGQEARLRCSPMKGHSHVYWYRQLPEEGLKFMVYLQKENIIDESGMPKERFSAEFPKEGPSILRIQQVVRGDSAAYFCASSPRAGDTYEQYFGPGTRLTVT.

The J gene is TRBJ1-2, the V gene TRBV5-1; weak D call: TRBD1 (5 bases). Germline CDR1 and CDR2: SGHRS and YFSETQ. The CDR3 runs to 14 residues. Trimming stripped 0 bases from V and 8 bases from J, with 14 bases between. CDR3 in DNA: TGCGCCAGCAGCTTGGATGTGGGAAGGGGCGGCTACACCTTC. Amino acids: CASSLDVGRGGYTF.

This chain joins TRBV19 and TRBJ2-1, with 15 nucleotides matching TRBD2. The CDR3 extends over 15 amino acids. The germline CDR1 and CDR2 sequences are LNHDA and SQIVND (reference sequence). J lost 7 bases, V lost 4 bases, and 2 bases had no gene match. The CDR3 reads CASSSGTSGRNEQFF. In DNA, the CDR3 is TGTGCCAGTAGTAGCGGGACTAGCGGGAGGAATGAGCAGTTCTTC. Full variable domain (outside the CDR3, taken from reference TRBV19 and TRBJ2-1): DGGITQSPKYLFRKEGQNVTLSCEQNLNHDAMYWYRQDPGQGLRLIYYSQIVNDFQKGDIAEGYSVSREKKESFPLTVTSAQKNPTAFYLCASSSGTSGRNEQFFGPGTRLTVL.

The rearrangement uses TRBV10-3 and TRBJ2-5, with D possibly matching TRBD2 (6 bases). The CDR3 is 15 residues long. V was trimmed by 6 bases and J by 1 base, leaving 15 bases between them. In germline, CDR1 is ENHRY, CDR2 SYGVKD. The CDR3 DNA is TGTGCCATCAGCCGGAGAGCGGGCTTCCAAGAGACCCAGTACTTC. Amino acid sequence: CAISRRAGFQETQYF.

The gene calls are TRBV15 and TRBJ1-3, with a weak D call TRBD1 (6 bases). The CDR3 consists of 18 residues. Trimming stripped 2 bases from V and 0 bases from J, with 17 bases between. Germline assignment: CDR1 LNHNV and CDR2 YYDKDF (reference sequence). The CDR3 loop reads CATSRFRDIPSSGNTIYF. Written as DNA, the CDR3 is TGTGCCACCAGCAGATTCCGGGACATTCCGAGCTCTGGAAACACCATATATTTT.

This clone was seen just once. The V and J genes are TRBV6-6 and TRBJ2-5; 9 bases agree with TRBD1. J was trimmed by 7 bases and V by 6 bases; bases with no gene match: 6. Germline V CDR1 and CDR2: MNHNY, SVGAGI (reference sequence). This CDR3 comprises 13 residues. This CDR3 reads CASSPGTGRTQYF. CDR3 nucleotides: TGTGCCAGCAGCCCCGGGACAGGGCGGACCCAGTACTTC.

The V gene is TRBV4-1, the J gene TRBJ2-7; D is uncertain. This CDR3 has 15 residues. Germline loops: CDR1 MGHRA, CDR2 YSYEKL. V was clipped by 1 base and J by 7 bases, with 17 bases between them. In DNA form, the CDR3 reads TGCGCCAGCAGCCAAGGAGTGCGACGGAGAGATGAGCAGTACTTC. Encoded protein: CASSQGVRRRDEQYF.

The chain couples TRBV28 to TRBJ1-2, with 12 bases aligning to TRBD1. V lost 5 bases to trimming and J lost 1 base; unmatched junction nucleotides: 5. The CDR3 is 16 amino acids. Germline V lookup: CDR1 MDHEN, CDR2 SYDVKM. CDR3 DNA sequence: TGTGCCAGCAGTATGGGGACAGGGGGCGATAACTATGGCTACACCTTC. This translates into CASSMGTGGDNYGYTF.

The CDR3 protein is CASSPFMDTGTGIAEQYF. The DNA for the CDR3 is TGTGCCAGCTCACCCTTCATGGACACCGGGACAGGGATAGCCGAGCAGTACTTC. The genes are TRBV18 and TRBJ2-7; 9 bases are shared with TRBD1. Per germline, CDR1 KGHSH and CDR2 LQKENI. V was pared by 3 bases and J by 6 bases, with 18 bases of the junction left unmatched. The CDR3 runs to 18 residues.

The rearrangement uses TRBV4-2 and TRBJ2-7, with D unresolved. Per the germline V gene, CDR1 is LGHNA and CDR2 is YNFKEQ. CDR3 length: 15 amino acids. Trimming took off 5 bases at V and 5 bases at J, with 19 bases between the two ends. The CDR3 loop is CASSLAKRVLDEQYF. In DNA form, the CDR3 reads TGTGCCAGCAGCTTGGCCAAACGGGTTCTGGACGAGCAGTACTTC.

This chain uses TRBV28 with TRBJ1-1; D gene unclear. In germline, CDR1 is MDHEN, CDR2 SYDVKM. Trimming pared 7 bases from V and 1 base from J, leaving 13 bases between. The CDR3 contains 14 residues. The CDR3 coding sequence is TGTGCCAGCACGTTAACCCGACCGAACACTGAAGCTTTCTTT. This encodes CASTLTRPNTEAFF.